Shown below are 32 T cell receptor beta chains from a single sample sequenced in a study of Ad26.COV2.S vaccination and SARS-CoV-2 variants. Assay used: immunoSEQ multiplex PCR; TCRdb lists only in-frame clones, some missing. The repertoire includes about 87,000 clones, approximately 77% of them detected once, and roughly 15% sits in the top ten. The sequencing here drew on peripheral blood, taken after recovery from COVID-19. The receptors were sampled from a human donor who had recovered from COVID-19.

V usage is TRBV19 and J usage is TRBJ2-3, with D possibly being TRBD2 (5 bases). The V and J ends lost 7 bases and 2 bases respectively, with 16 bases between them. This CDR3 has 15 amino acids. The germline CDR1 and CDR2 sequences are LNHDA and SQIVND (reference sequence). CDR3 sequence: CASKRAGGNTDTQYF. The CDR3 DNA is TGTGCCAGTAAGAGGGCAGGTGGGAACACAGATACGCAGTATTTT.

The chain joins TRBV15 to TRBJ1-2, with D uncertain. Looked up from germline, CDR1 is LNHNV and CDR2 is YYDKDF (reference sequence). V lost 5 bases and J 4 bases, leaving 17 bases between the germline ends. The CDR3 has 15 residues. The CDR3 is CATSGNRFPLYGYTF. The CDR3 coding sequence is TGTGCCACCAGCGGGAACAGATTCCCTCTCTATGGCTACACCTTC.

In its sample, this clone was seen once. CDR3 nucleotides: TGTGCCAGCAGCTTCCGGACTGAAACCTACGAGCAGTACTTC. As protein: CASSFRTETYEQYF. This chain uses TRBV7-8 with TRBJ2-7; a weak D match, TRBD2 (5 bases). Germline V lookup: CDR1 SGHVS, CDR2 FQNEAQ. V dropped 3 bases and J dropped 2 bases, with 11 bases sitting between them. CDR3 size: 14 residues.

This clone occurred once. The V call is TRBV27, the J call TRBJ2-7, with no clear D. The ends were cut back, 6 bases at V and 1 base at J, with 10 bases in the middle. The CDR3 has 13 residues. Germline V gene data show CDR1 as MNHEY and CDR2 as SMNVEV (reference sequence). The CDR3 DNA reads TGTGCCAGCAGAGAGTCCGGGTCCTACGAGCAGTACTTC. Translated: CASRESGSYEQYF.

There are a few counts of this clone. The gene calls are TRBV28 and TRBJ1-5; 7 nucleotides agree with TRBD1. Germline V gene lookup returns CDR1 MDHEN and CDR2 SYDVKM. The V and J ends lost 3 bases and 0 bases, in that order; junction bases with no gene match: 8. This CDR3 is built from 17 residues. CDR3: CASSFGKGASSNQPQHF. The CDR3 nucleotides read TGTGCCAGCAGTTTCGGAAAGGGGGCCAGTAGCAATCAGCCCCAGCATTTT.

The chain carries TRBV12-3 or TRBV12-4 and TRBJ2-7; D gene uncertain. The V and J ends lost 5 bases and 3 bases respectively, with 5 bases between them. This CDR3 has 11 residues. The DNA of the CDR3 is TGTGCCAGCAGTCACCTCTACGAGCAGTACTTC. It encodes CASSHLYEQYF.

The chain has TRBV5-6 and TRBJ2-7; tentative D call: TRBD2 (7 bases). Trimming stripped 2 bases from V and 2 bases from J, with 14 bases between. CDR1 and CDR2 (germline): SGHDT, YYEEEE. The CDR3 loop spans 15 amino acids. The CDR3 reads CASSFGGQTAYEQYF. CDR3 DNA sequence: TGTGCCAGCAGCTTCGGGGGGCAGACCGCCTACGAGCAGTACTTC.

This rearrangement joins TRBV20-1 to TRBJ1-6; D is undetermined. The V gene lost 6 bases and the J gene lost 14 bases, with 5 bases spanning the gap. Germline lookup yields CDR1 DFQATT and CDR2 SNEGSKA (reference sequence). CDR3 size: 8 residues. The CDR3 spells CSASSLHF. The CDR3 DNA sequence: TGCAGTGCCTCATCCCTCCACTTT.

The V and J genes are TRBV19 and TRBJ2-3; no reliable D call. CDR3 length equals 11 residues. Germline CDR1 is LNHDA and CDR2 is SQIVND (reference sequence). V lost 3 bases and J lost 5, with 3 bases in between. The CDR3, as DNA: TGTGCCAGTAGTATCGAAGATACGCAGTATTTT. Its translation: CASSIEDTQYF.

The chain has TRBV7-8 and TRBJ1-1; a weak D match, TRBD1 (6 bases). The germline V and J ends were trimmed by 5 bases and 10 bases, with 14 bases remaining between them. CDR3 length: 12 amino acids. Germline V gene data show CDR1 as SGHVS and CDR2 as FQNEAQ. The CDR3 DNA sequence: TGTGCCAGCAGCCAGAGGGGGGGGAGAGCTTTCTTT. It translates to CASSQRGGRAFF.

The chain recombines TRBV5-1 with TRBJ2-2; D is unclear. The CDR3 loop spans 15 amino acids. The germline V gene encodes CDR1 SGHRS and CDR2 YFSETQ. V dropped 4 bases and J dropped 0 bases, with 10 bases sitting between them. DNA for the CDR3: TGCGCCAGCAGCGGGCCCCTTACGAACACCGGGGAGCTGTTTTTT. Its protein product is CASSGPLTNTGELFF.

V gene TRBV7-2 combines with J gene TRBJ2-6, with D uncertain. Trimming stripped 3 bases from V and 0 bases from J, with 6 bases between. CDR3 size: 15 residues. Germline CDR1 SGHTA, CDR2 FQGNSA. The CDR3 loop is CASSFRFSGANVLTF. CDR3 nucleotide sequence: TGTGCCAGCAGCTTTCGCTTCTCTGGGGCCAACGTCCTGACTTTC.

The chain recombines TRBV7-3 with TRBJ1-6, with no clear D. Germline V gene sequence: CDR1 SGHTA, CDR2 FQGTGA. This CDR3 has 13 amino acids. V was pared by 3 bases and J by 9 bases, with 9 bases between. The CDR3 region has the DNA TGTGCCAGCAGCTTTACTTTAAGTTCACCCCTCCACTTT. Residues: CASSFTLSSPLHF.

DNA for the CDR3: TGTGCCAGCAGTTCCTCGGGTTCCTACGAGCAGTACTTC. It encodes CASSSSGSYEQYF. This chain connects TRBV28 to TRBJ2-7, with D unclear. CDR3 length: 13 residues. The V gene lost 4 bases and the J gene lost 1 base, with 8 bases spanning the gap. Looked up from germline, CDR1 is MDHEN and CDR2 is SYDVKM. The whole variable domain, filled in from reference TRBV28 and TRBJ2-7, reads DVKVTQSSRYLVKRTGEKVFLECVQDMDHENMFWYRQDPGLGLRLIYFSYDVKMKEKGDIPEGYSVSREKKERFSLILESASTNQTSMYLCASSSSGSYEQYFGPGTRLTVT.

This clone occurred a few times. The rearrangement joins TRBV2 to TRBJ1-5; tentatively, D is TRBD1 (5 bases). V was trimmed by 0 bases and J by 10 bases, leaving 16 bases between them. Germline CDR1 is SNHLY and CDR2 is FYNNEI. The CDR3 extends over 15 amino acids. The CDR3 is CASSEAGGAIGPQHF. DNA for the CDR3: TGTGCCAGCAGTGAAGCAGGAGGGGCGATAGGCCCCCAGCATTTT. Full variable domain (outside the CDR3, taken from reference TRBV2 and TRBJ1-5): EPEVTQTPSHQVTQMGQEVILRCVPISNHLYFYWYRQILGQKVEFLVSFYNNEISEKSEIFDDQFSVERPDGSNFTLKIRSTKLEDSAMYFCASSEAGGAIGPQHFGDGTRLSIL.

J is TRBJ2-3 and V is TRBV5-1; possible D gene TRBD2, 6 bases. CDR3 length equals 16 residues. Trimming pared 0 bases from V and 5 bases from J, leaving 16 bases between. Germline V CDR1 and CDR2: SGHRS, YFSETQ. In DNA, the CDR3 is TGCGCCAGCAGCTTGGCGGAGGGGAGGTTAGGAGATACGCAGTATTTT. Protein sequence: CASSLAEGRLGDTQYF.

This chain links TRBV7-2 with TRBJ2-3; D is ambiguous. V lost 5 bases, J lost 4 bases, and 13 bases lay in between. In germline, CDR1 is SGHTA, CDR2 FQGNSA. The length of the CDR3 is 14 residues. DNA of the CDR3: TGTGCCAGCAGCGCTCGTGGACCGGCAGATACGCAGTATTTT. Encoded protein: CASSARGPADTQYF. The full variable domain, rest sourced from reference TRBV7-2 and TRBJ2-3, is GAGVSQSPSNKVTEKGKDVELRCDPISGHTALYWYRQSLGQGLEFLIYFQGNSAPDKSGLPSDRFSAERTGGSVSTLTIQRTQQEDSAVYLCASSARGPADTQYFGPGTRLTVL.

The chain has TRBV6-5 and TRBJ2-7, with D possibly matching TRBD1 (6 bases). The CDR3 has 15 amino acids. Between the trimmed V and J ends, which lost 2 bases and 3 bases, there was a span of 14 bases. CDR1 MNHEY and CDR2 SVGAGI come from the germline V gene. The CDR3 is CASSYAQSQGYEQYF. The CDR3 DNA follows: TGTGCCAGCAGTTACGCTCAATCACAGGGCTACGAGCAGTACTTC.

Only a few counts were recorded for this clone. The V call is TRBV14, the J call TRBJ2-1, with 11 bases aligning to TRBD2. V lost 2 bases and J lost 4; bases outside the gene matches: 10. Per germline, CDR1 SGHDN and CDR2 FVKESK. CDR3 length: 18 amino acids. The DNA of the CDR3 is TGTGCCAGCAGCCAAACTCCGACTAGCGGGGCCTTTTACAATGAGCAGTTCTTC. This gives the protein CASSQTPTSGAFYNEQFF.

This clone was seen a single time. V gene TRBV28 combines with J gene TRBJ2-7, with D perhaps being TRBD1 or TRBD2 (5 bases each). The CDR3 extends over 14 amino acids. Germline V gene data show CDR1 as MDHEN and CDR2 as SYDVKM. V was clipped by 8 bases and J by 9 bases, with 23 bases between them. CDR3 DNA: TGTGCCAGCTCCTTAAGGGGACCTCAGTTAGGGCAGTACTTC. Its protein is CASSLRGPQLGQYF.

The gene calls are TRBV7-9 and TRBJ2-2, with 8 bases fitting TRBD2. The trim removed 7 bases at V and 6 bases at J, leaving 7 bases unmatched. Germline V lookup: CDR1 SEHNR, CDR2 FQNEAQ (reference sequence). This CDR3 spans 14 amino acids. The CDR3 DNA is TGTGCCAGCACCTCGGGACTAGGGGCCGGGGAGCTGTTTTTT. This sequence encodes CASTSGLGAGELFF.

This clone was counted a single time. The rearrangement uses TRBV18 and TRBJ1-1; D is possibly TRBD1 (6 bases). CDR3 size: 13 residues. V lost 4 bases to trimming and J lost 8 bases, with 14 bases between them. Germline V CDR1 and CDR2: KGHSH, LQKENI. The chain's CDR3 is CASSLSQGAEAFF. The CDR3 coding sequence is TGTGCCAGCTCACTATCACAGGGTGCGGAAGCTTTCTTT.

In the case of this clone: The sample carries other DNA sequences with the same CDR3. The J gene is TRBJ2-5, the V gene TRBV28; tentatively, D is TRBD2 (6 bases). Germline V gene lookup returns CDR1 MDHEN and CDR2 SYDVKM. CDR3 length: 13 amino acids. The germline V and J ends were trimmed by 2 bases and 5 bases, with 9 bases remaining between them. The CDR3 here is CASSLGGLETQYF. The CDR3 DNA reads as TGTGCCAGCAGTTTAGGGGGACTGGAGACCCAGTACTTC. Looking up the rest from reference TRBV28 and TRBJ2-5 gives the full variable domain: DVKVTQSSRYLVKRTGEKVFLECVQDMDHENMFWYRQDPGLGLRLIYFSYDVKMKEKGDIPEGYSVSREKKERFSLILESASTNQTSMYLCASSLGGLETQYFGPGTRLLVL.

This chain uses TRBV7-9 with TRBJ2-7, with D hard to call. Germline V gene sequence: CDR1 SEHNR, CDR2 FQNEAQ (reference sequence). V lost 4 bases and J lost 0, with 13 bases in between. CDR3 length: 15 amino acids. This chain's CDR3 is CASSSDRVSSYEQYF. CDR3 nucleotides: TGTGCCAGCAGCTCGGATAGGGTTAGCTCCTACGAGCAGTACTTC.

The chain recombines TRBV10-2 with TRBJ2-7; 13 bases match TRBD2. The CDR3 runs to 13 residues. CDR1 is WSHSY and CDR2 is SAAADI in the germline V gene. With V trimmed by 8 bases and J by 4 bases, 2 bases remained unmatched. The CDR3: CASRTSGSYEQYF. CDR3 sequence (DNA): TGCGCCAGCCGGACTAGCGGGAGTTACGAGCAGTACTTC.

This sequence joins TRBV5-1 and TRBJ1-5; D is perhaps TRBD1 (6 bases). The germline V gene has CDR1 SGHRS and CDR2 YFSETQ. The CDR3 runs 14 residues. V was cut by 4 bases and J by 5 bases, with 13 bases left in between. DNA of the CDR3: TGCGCCAGCAGCCAACAGGGTCGGGATCAGCCCCAGCATTTT. Residues: CASSQQGRDQPQHF. Full variable domain (rest looked up from reference TRBV5-1 and TRBJ1-5): KAGVTQTPRYLIKTRGQQVTLSCSPISGHRSVSWYQQTPGQGLQFLFEYFSETQRNKGNFPGRFSGRQFSNSRSEMNVSTLELGDSALYLCASSQQGRDQPQHFGDGTRLSIL.

This clone was observed a handful of times. This chain joins TRBV7-8 and TRBJ2-1, with D maybe TRBD2 (6 bases). Trimming took 1 base from V and 0 from J, leaving 13 bases between them. Germline assignment: CDR1 SGHVS and CDR2 FQNEAQ. CDR3 length: 17 residues. The CDR3 DNA reads as TGTGCCAGCAGCTTAGAGTCGCGGGGCAGCTCCTACAATGAGCAGTTCTTC. Its translation is CASSLESRGSSYNEQFF.

This chain connects TRBV14 to TRBJ1-6; D ambiguous. The V end lost 3 bases, the J end lost 9 bases, and 18 bases lay between the germline ends. The CDR3 is made up of 16 amino acids. Germline loops: CDR1 SGHDN, CDR2 FVKESK. CDR3 residues: CASSQVGSSYGSPLHF. CDR3 sequence (DNA): TGTGCCAGCAGCCAGGTCGGGTCTTCGTATGGTTCACCCCTCCACTTT.

The chain recombines TRBV27 with TRBJ1-1; D not certain. The length of the CDR3 is 13 residues. V dropped 3 bases and J dropped 2 bases, with 7 bases sitting between them. Germline assignment: CDR1 MNHEY and CDR2 SMNVEV (reference sequence). CDR3 residues: CASSFGDNTEAFF. The CDR3 DNA reads as TGTGCCAGCAGTTTCGGTGATAACACTGAAGCTTTCTTT.

The rearrangement uses TRBV19 and TRBJ1-2, with D hard to call. Deletions cut 4 bases from V and 4 bases from J, with 10 bases between. The CDR3 length is 13 residues. Germline CDR1 and CDR2: LNHDA and SQIVND (reference sequence). CDR3 sequence reads: CASSSQDIYGYTF. The CDR3 DNA reads as TGTGCCAGTAGTAGCCAGGATATCTATGGCTACACCTTC.

The CDR3 loop is CASSLRAGLSSHSPLHF. The CDR3 coding sequence is TGTGCCAGCAGTTTACGGGCAGGGTTATCCTCCCATTCACCCCTCCACTTT. This rearrangement joins TRBV28 to TRBJ1-6, with D possibly TRBD1 on 5 matching bases. CDR3 length: 17 amino acids. V gave up 2 bases and J gave up 8 bases, with 19 bases separating them. Germline V gene lookup returns CDR1 MDHEN and CDR2 SYDVKM.

The chain uses TRBV2 and TRBJ1-5; no firm D call. CDR1 and CDR2 (germline): SNHLY, FYNNEI. Trimming left V 4 bases short and J 3 bases short, with 16 bases between. CDR3 size: 16 residues. The CDR3 coding sequence is TGTGCCAGCAGTGGCTCAGTCCGAAACCTCAATCAGCCCCAGCATTTT. Residues: CASSGSVRNLNQPQHF. The whole variable domain, remainder taken from reference TRBV2 and TRBJ1-5, is EPEVTQTPSHQVTQMGQEVILRCVPISNHLYFYWYRQILGQKVEFLVSFYNNEISEKSEIFDDQFSVERPDGSNFTLKIRSTKLEDSAMYFCASSGSVRNLNQPQHFGDGTRLSIL.